The source of this T cell receptor beta chain is a study of T cell responses to AZD1222 COVID-19 vaccine. Findings and limits, study-wide: Donors were mostly white British, more females; clonal diversity possibly underestimated.

Notes on this clone: What it recognizes is unknown.

CDR1 is MNHEY, CDR2 SVGEGT, per germline. V dropped 5 bases and J dropped 1 base, with 8 bases sitting between them. The CDR3 has 13 residues. The method was immunoSEQ multiplex PCR; TCRdb's version includes in-frame clones alone and lacks a portion of them. The sample yields some 200,000 clones, less than 95% seen once. The rearrangement links TRBV6-2 or TRBV6-3 to TRBJ1-1, with unresolved D. The sequence was obtained from an adult who received the MenACWY meningococcal vaccine as a control. The sample here was peripheral blood, taken 28 days after the second dose of the MenACWY control vaccine. CDR3 region: CASSATANTEAFF. The CDR3 DNA follows: TGTGCCAGCAGTGCAACAGCGAACACTGAAGCTTTCTTT.